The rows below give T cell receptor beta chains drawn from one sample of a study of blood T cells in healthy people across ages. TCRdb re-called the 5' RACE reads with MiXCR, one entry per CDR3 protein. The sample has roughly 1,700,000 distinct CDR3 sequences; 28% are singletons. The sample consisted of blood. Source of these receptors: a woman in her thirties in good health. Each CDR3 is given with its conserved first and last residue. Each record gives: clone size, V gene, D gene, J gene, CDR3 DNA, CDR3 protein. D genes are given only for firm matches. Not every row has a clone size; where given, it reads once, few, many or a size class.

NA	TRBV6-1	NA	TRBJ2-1	TGTGTCAGCAGTTTGCGGAGCTCCTACAATGAGCAGTTCTTC	CVSSLRSSYNEQFF
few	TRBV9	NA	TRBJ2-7	TGTGCCAGCAGCGCTCCCGGGAAACCAGGGCTCCGTGAGCAGTACTTC	CASSAPGKPGLREQYF
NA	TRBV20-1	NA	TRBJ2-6	TGCAGTGCTAGAGATGGCGGGATCCGCTCTGGGGCCAACGTCCTGACTTTC	CSARDGGIRSGANVLTF
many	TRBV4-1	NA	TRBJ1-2	TGCGCCAGCAGCCAAGATCACGGGGGTGCCGTCTATGGCTACACCTTC	CASSQDHGGAVYGYTF
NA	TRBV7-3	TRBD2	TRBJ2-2	TGTGCCAGCAGCCGGGGGGGCGGAGACACCGGGGAGCTGTTTTTT	CASSRGGGDTGELFF
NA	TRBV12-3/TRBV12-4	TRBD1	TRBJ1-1	TGTGCCAGCAGTTTCGCAGACAGGGCCACTGAAGCTTTCTTT	CASSFADRATEAFF
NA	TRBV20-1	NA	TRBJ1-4	TGCAGTGCTAGATCTGCGGTGGACGAAAAACTGTTTTTT	CSARSAVDEKLFF
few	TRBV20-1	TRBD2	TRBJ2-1	TGCAGTGCTGAGAGCGGGGCCTACAATGAGCAGTTCTTC	CSAESGAYNEQFF
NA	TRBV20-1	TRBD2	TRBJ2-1	TGCAGTGCGCCTTCTAGCGGGCGAGGAAGGAGTGAGCAGTTCTTC	CSAPSSGRGRSEQFF
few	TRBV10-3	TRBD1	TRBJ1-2	TGTGCCATCAGTGGATTGGCAGGGGGAGAGTCTAGAGGCTACACCTTC	CAISGLAGGESRGYTF
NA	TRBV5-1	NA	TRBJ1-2	TGCGCCAGCAGCTTGCGGGGGGCCCATGGCTACACCTTC	CASSLRGAHGYTF
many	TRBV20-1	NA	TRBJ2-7	TGCAGTGCTAGAGTTCCGGGGGAGTCCTACGAGCAGTACTTC	CSARVPGESYEQYF
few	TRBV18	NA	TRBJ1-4	TGTGCCAGCTCACCAGAGGGTACTAATGAAAAACTGTTTTTT	CASSPEGTNEKLFF
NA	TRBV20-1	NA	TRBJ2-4	TGCAGTGCTAGTGCCTCCGGTGAGCAGTACTTC	CSASASGEQYF
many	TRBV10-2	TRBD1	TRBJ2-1	TGCGCCAGCACCGGGACAGGGGGGAATGAGCAGTTCTTC	CASTGTGGNEQFF
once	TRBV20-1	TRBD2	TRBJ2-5	TGCAGTGCTAGAGTTCCCACTAGCGGGAGATCGAATGAGCAGTACTTC	CSARVPTSGRSNEQYF
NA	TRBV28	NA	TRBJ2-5	TGTGCCAGCACGCTCCGGGGGAATCAGTACTTC	CASTLRGNQYF
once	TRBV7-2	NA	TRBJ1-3	TGTGCCAGCAGTCCTCGGGAGAGCTCTGGAAACACCATATATTTT	CASSPRESSGNTIYF
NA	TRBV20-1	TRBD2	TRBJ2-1	TGCAGTGCTAGACGGCTAGCGGGGTCCTACAATGAGCAGTTCTTC	CSARRLAGSYNEQFF
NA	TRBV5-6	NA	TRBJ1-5	TGTGCCAGCAGCCCGGGACCGCGTGCATATCAGCCCCAGCATTTT	CASSPGPRAYQPQHF
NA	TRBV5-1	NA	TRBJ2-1	TGCGCCAGCAGCTTGCGCGGGTTGCCCTACAATGAGCAGTTCTTC	CASSLRGLPYNEQFF
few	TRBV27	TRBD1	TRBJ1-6	TGTGCCAGCACCTGGACAGGGGCGAATTCACCCCTCCACTTT	CASTWTGANSPLHF
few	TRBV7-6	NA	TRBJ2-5	TGTGCCAGCAGTTCAAACAGGGAAGAGACCCAGTACTTC	CASSSNREETQYF
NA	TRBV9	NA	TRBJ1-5	TGTGCCAGCAGCGTAGGAACAGGGACGGGGCAGCCCCAGCATTTT	CASSVGTGTGQPQHF
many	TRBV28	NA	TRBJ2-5	TGTGCCAGCAGTGATACTAGGGAAGAGACCCAGTACTTC	CASSDTREETQYF
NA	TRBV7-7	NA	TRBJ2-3	TGTGCCAGCAGCCCTCAAGAGACAGATACACAGTATTTT	CASSPQETDTQYF
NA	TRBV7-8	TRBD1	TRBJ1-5	TGTGCCAGCAGCTTAGTGTGGACAGGGGACCAGCCCCAGCATTTT	CASSLVWTGDQPQHF
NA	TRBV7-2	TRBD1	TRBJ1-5	TGTGCCAGCAGCCGAACAGGGGATAGGGACCAGCCCCAGCATTTT	CASSRTGDRDQPQHF
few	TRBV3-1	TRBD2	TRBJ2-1	TGCGCCAGCAGCCAACTAGCGGGAAACGAGCAGTTCTTC	CASSQLAGNEQFF
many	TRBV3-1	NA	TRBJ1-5	TGTGCCAGCAGCTTAAGGACGGGGAATCAGCCCCAGCATTTT	CASSLRTGNQPQHF
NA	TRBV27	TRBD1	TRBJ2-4	TGTGCCAGCAGTTTATCGAGCCAGGGGGTAGCCAAAAACATTCAGTACTTC	CASSLSSQGVAKNIQYF
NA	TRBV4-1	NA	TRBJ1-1	TGCGCCAGCAGCCATGATCAGCCAGGGCTCGGGGGGCAGGCTTTCTTT	CASSHDQPGLGGQAFF
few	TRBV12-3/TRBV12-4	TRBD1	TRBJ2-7	TGTGCCAGCGCGACCGGGACAGGGTCGGGAGAGCAGTACTTC	CASATGTGSGEQYF
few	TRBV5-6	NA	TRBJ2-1	TGTGCCAGCAGCTTGAGAGTCAGTAAACAGTTCTTC	CASSLRVSKQFF
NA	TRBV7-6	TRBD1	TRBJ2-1	TGTGCCAGCAGCACCACAGGGGACCGGAATGAGCAGTTCTTC	CASSTTGDRNEQFF
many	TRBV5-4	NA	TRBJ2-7	TGTGCCAGCAGCTTTCAGGGGTCGGATGAGCAGTACTTC	CASSFQGSDEQYF
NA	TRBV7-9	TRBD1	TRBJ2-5	TGTGCCAGCTCTGGGGCAGGGGGCTGGCCAGAGACCCAGTACTTC	CASSGAGGWPETQYF
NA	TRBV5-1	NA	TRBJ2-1	TGCGCCGGCAGCTTCCCGGGGACGCTCAATGAGCAGTTCTTC	CAGSFPGTLNEQFF
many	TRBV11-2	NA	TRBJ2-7	TGTGCCAGCAGCTTAGACCTCTTGGGCGAGCAGTACTTC	CASSLDLLGEQYF
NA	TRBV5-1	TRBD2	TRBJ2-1	TGCGCCAGCAGCTTGGGCGGGAGCCTCTACAATGAGCAGTTCTTC	CASSLGGSLYNEQFF
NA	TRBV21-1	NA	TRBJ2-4	TGTGCCAGCAGCAAATATCCGACCTACAATGAGCAGTACTTC	CASSKYPTYNEQYF
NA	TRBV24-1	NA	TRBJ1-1	TGTGCCACCAGTGACAACCGGGACGAAAGTTACGCTTTCTTT	CATSDNRDESYAFF
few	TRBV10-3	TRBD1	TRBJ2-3	TGTGCCATCCGAACCGGGACAGGAGAAGATGGTATGCAGTATTTT	CAIRTGTGEDGMQYF
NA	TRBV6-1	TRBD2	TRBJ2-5	TGTGCCAGCAGTGACCAGCGGGGGCCCCGCAATGAGCAGTACTTC	CASSDQRGPRNEQYF
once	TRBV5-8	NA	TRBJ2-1	TGTGCCAGCAGCTTGGTGGTCGGCGAGGGGGTCTACAATGAGCAGTTCTTC	CASSLVVGEGVYNEQFF
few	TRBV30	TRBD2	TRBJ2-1	TGTGCCTGGAGTCGACTAGCGCCCCGAGGGAGCTCCTACAATGAGCAGTTCTTC	CAWSRLAPRGSSYNEQFF
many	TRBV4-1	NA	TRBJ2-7	TGCGCCAGCAGCCAAGTCGACAGTGAATACGAGCAGTACTTC	CASSQVDSEYEQYF
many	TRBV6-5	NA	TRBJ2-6	TGTGCCAGCGCCACGGGAGCTGGGGCCAACGTCCTGACTTTC	CASATGAGANVLTF
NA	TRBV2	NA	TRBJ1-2	TGTGCCAGCAGTGATGTAGGACAGCCTAACTATGGCTACACCTTC	CASSDVGQPNYGYTF
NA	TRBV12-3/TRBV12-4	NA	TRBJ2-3	TGTGCCAGCAGTTTACAGTTTCCCCCAACATCTAGCACAGATGCGCAGTATTTT	CASSLQFPPTSSTDAQYF
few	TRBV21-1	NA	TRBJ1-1	TGTGCCAGCTACCTGGGGGACAGGGAAACTGAAGCTTTCTTT	CASYLGDRETEAFF
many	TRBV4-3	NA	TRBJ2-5	TGCGCCAGCAGCCCTATGGTAGAAGAGACCCAGTACTTC	CASSPMVEETQYF